This T cell receptor (beta chain) was sequenced in a study of blood T cell repertoires in COVID-19. Original analysis: Amplification with reference gene primers provided the estimates of nucleated cell counts. Sequencing was performed with immunoSEQ multiplex PCR; in TCRdb, only in-frame clones are kept and a portion is missing. Clone size and the V and J calls come from that table; the DNA yielded D and trimming. This table has tens of thousands of clones, around nine tenths appearing once. Germline CDR1 MNHEY, CDR2 SMNVEV (reference sequence). The CDR3 consists of 14 residues. Trimming at V came to 10 bases and at J to 6 bases, leaving 11 bases not matched to a gene.

The chain combines TRBV27 with TRBJ2-2, with 7 bases matching TRBD1. The sequence was collected from a woman aged 55-69 years with acute or convalescent COVID-19. Sample: peripheral blood. As DNA, the CDR3 is TGTGCCACGGGGAAAAAGGGGGCCGCCGGGGAGCTGTTTTTT. Translating gives CATGKKGAAGELFF.